This T cell receptor (beta chain) was sequenced for a study of cytomegalovirus exposure and HLA in healthy donors. The CDR3 is 17 residues long. Looked up from germline, CDR1 is MDHEN and CDR2 is SYDVKM. After removal of 5 bases from V and 3 bases from J, the junction contained 11 bases not matched to a gene. Generated by immunoSEQ multiplex PCR, the TCRdb table keeps only in-frame clones and is missing some. The data contain about 160,000 clones, approximately 90% of them singletons. The receptor comes from a man between 18 and 29 years old in good health and CMV-seronegative. The chain carries TRBV28 and TRBJ2-2; 8 nucleotides line up with TRBD2. The sample consisted of PBMCs. The CDR3 is CASSGPLSGGYTGELFF. In nucleotides, the CDR3 is TGTGCCAGCAGTGGGCCGTTGAGCGGGGGATACACCGGGGAGCTGTTTTTT.